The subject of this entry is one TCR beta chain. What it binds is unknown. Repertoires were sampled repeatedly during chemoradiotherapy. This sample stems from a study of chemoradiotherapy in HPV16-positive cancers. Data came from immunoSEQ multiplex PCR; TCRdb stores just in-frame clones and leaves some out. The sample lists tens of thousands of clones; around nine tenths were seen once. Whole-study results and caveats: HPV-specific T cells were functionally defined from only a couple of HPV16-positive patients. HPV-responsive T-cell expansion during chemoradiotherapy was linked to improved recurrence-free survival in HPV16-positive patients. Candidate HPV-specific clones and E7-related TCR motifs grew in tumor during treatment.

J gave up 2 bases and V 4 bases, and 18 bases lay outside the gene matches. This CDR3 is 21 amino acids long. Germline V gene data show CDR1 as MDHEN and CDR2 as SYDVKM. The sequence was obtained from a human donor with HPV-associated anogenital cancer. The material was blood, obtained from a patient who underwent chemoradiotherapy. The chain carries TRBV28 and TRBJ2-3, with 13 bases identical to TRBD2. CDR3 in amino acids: CASSSPTLGTSGEGVTDTQYF. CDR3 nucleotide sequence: TGTGCCAGCAGTTCCCCCACCCTCGGGACTAGCGGGGAGGGTGTCACAGATACGCAGTATTTT.